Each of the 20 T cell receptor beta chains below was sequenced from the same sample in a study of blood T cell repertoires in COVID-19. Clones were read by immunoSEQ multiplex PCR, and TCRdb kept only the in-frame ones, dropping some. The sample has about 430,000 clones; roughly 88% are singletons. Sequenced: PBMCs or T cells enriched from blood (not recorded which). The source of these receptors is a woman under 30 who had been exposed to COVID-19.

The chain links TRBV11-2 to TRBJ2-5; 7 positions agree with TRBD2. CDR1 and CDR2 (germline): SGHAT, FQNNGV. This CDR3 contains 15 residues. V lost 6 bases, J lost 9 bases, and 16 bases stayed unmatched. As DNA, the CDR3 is TGTGCCAGCAGACCCACCGGGCGGGGGACCCGGGCCCAGTACTTC. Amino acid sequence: CASRPTGRGTRAQYF.

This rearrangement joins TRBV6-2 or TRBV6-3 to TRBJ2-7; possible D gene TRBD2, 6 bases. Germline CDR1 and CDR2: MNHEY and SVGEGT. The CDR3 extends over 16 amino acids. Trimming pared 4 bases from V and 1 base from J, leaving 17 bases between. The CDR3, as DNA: TGTGCCAGCAGTTCACTTCTTAGCGGCGGATCCTACGAGCAGTACTTC. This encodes CASSSLLSGGSYEQYF.

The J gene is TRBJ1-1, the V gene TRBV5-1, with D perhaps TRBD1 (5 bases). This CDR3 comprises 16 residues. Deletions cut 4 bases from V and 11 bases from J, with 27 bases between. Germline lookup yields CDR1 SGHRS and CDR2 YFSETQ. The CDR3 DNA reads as TGCGCCAGCAGCCTGGGGGGGACTCGGACTCAAAATTCGGCTTTCTTT. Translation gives CASSLGGTRTQNSAFF.

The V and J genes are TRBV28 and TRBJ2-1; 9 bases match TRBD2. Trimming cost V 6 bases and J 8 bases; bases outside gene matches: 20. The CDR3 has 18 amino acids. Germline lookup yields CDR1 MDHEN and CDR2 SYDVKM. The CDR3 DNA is TGTGCCAGCAGCTTGATCGGCCCATTTAGCGGGAGTGTAGATGAGCAGTTCTTC. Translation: CASSLIGPFSGSVDEQFF.

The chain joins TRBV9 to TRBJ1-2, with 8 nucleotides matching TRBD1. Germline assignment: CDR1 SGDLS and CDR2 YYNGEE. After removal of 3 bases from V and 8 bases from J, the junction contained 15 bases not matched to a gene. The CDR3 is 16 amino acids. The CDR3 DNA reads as TGTGCCAGCAGCGCGGGACAGGTCGGCTTTCTCTGGGGCTACACCTTC. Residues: CASSAGQVGFLWGYTF.

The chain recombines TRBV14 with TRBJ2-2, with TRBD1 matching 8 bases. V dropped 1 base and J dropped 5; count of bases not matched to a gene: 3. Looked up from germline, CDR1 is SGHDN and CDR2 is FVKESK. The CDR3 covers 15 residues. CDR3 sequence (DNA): TGTGCCAGCAGCCAAGGACAGGGGCGGACCGGGGAGCTGTTTTTT. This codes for CASSQGQGRTGELFF.

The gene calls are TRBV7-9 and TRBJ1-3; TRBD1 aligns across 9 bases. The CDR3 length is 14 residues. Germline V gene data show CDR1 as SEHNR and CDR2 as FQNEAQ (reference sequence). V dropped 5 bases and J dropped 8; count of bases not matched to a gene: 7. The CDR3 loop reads CASSHRDRAHTIYF. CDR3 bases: TGTGCCAGCAGCCATCGGGACAGGGCACACACCATATATTTT.

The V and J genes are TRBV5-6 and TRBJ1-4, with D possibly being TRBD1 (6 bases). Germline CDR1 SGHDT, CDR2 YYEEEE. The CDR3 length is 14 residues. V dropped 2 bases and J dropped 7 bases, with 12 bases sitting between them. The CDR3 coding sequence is TGTGCCAGCAGCTTCAGGGGCACAGCTGAAAAACTGTTTTTT. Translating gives CASSFRGTAEKLFF.

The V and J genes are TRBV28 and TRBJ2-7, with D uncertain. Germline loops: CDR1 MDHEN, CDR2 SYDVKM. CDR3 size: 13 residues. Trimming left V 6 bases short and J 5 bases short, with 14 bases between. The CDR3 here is CASSLAIRNEQYF. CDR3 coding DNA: TGTGCCAGCAGCCTCGCGATCCGCAACGAGCAGTACTTC. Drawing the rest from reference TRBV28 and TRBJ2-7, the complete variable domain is DVKVTQSSRYLVKRTGEKVFLECVQDMDHENMFWYRQDPGLGLRLIYFSYDVKMKEKGDIPEGYSVSREKKERFSLILESASTNQTSMYLCASSLAIRNEQYFGPGTRLTVT.

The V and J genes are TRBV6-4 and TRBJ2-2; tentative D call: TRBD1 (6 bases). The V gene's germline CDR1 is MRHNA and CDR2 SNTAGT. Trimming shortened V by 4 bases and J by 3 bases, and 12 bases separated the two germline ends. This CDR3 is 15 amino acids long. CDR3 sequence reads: CASSGQGSYTGELFF. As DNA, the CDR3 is TGTGCCAGCAGTGGCCAGGGGTCCTACACCGGGGAGCTGTTTTTT.

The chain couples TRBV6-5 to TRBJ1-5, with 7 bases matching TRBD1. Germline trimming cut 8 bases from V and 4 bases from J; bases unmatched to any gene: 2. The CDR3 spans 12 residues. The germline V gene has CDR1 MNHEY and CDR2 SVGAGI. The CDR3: CASRGQNQPQHF. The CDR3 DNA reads TGTGCCAGCCGGGGACAGAATCAGCCCCAGCATTTT.

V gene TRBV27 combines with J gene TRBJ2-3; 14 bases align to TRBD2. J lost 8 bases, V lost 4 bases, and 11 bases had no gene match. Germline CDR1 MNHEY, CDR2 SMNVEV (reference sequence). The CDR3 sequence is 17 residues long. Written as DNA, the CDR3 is TGTGCCAGCAGTTCCCCGGGACTAGCGGGAGTCAATGGTACGCAGTATTTT. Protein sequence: CASSSPGLAGVNGTQYF.

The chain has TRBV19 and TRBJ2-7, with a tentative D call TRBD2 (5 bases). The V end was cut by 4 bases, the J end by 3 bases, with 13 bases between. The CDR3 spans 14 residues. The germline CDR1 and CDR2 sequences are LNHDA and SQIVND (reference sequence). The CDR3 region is CASSKLDSYYEQYF. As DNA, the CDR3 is TGTGCCAGTAGTAAACTAGACTCATACTACGAGCAGTACTTC.

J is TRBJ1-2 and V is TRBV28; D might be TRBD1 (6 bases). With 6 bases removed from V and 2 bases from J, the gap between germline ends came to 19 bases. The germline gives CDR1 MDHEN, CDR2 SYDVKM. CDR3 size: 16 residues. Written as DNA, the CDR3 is TGTGCCAGCAGGACTTATCGGGACACTTTAAACTATGGCTACACCTTC. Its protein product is CASRTYRDTLNYGYTF.

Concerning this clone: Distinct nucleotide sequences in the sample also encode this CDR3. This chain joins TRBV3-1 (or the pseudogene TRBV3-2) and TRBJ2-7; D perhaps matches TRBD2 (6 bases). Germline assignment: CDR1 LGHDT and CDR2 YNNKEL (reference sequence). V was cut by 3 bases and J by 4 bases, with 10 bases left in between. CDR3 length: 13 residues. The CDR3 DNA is TGTGCCAGCAGCCAGGGACTCGCATACGAGCAGTACTTC. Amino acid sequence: CASSQGLAYEQYF.

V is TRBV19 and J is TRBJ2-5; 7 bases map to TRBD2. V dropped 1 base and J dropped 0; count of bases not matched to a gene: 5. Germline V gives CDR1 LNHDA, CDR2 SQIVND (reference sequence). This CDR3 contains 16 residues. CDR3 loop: CASSIVGAGNQETQYF. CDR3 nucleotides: TGTGCCAGTAGTATAGTCGGAGCGGGGAACCAAGAGACCCAGTACTTC.

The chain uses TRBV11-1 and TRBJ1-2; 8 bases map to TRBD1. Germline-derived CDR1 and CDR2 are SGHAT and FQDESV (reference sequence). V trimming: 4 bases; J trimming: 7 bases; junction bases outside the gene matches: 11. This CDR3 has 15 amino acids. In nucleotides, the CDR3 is TGTGCCAGCAGCTCCGGACAGGGTGCTCATACTGGCTACACCTTC. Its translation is CASSSGQGAHTGYTF.

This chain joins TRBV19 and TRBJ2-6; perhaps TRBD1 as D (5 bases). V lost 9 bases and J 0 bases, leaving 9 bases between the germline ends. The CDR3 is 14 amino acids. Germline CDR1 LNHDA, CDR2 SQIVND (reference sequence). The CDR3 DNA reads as TGTGCCAGCACAGACAGCTCTGGGGCCAACGTCCTGACTTTC. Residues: CASTDSSGANVLTF.

CDR3 in DNA: TGTGCCACCAGTGATTTGCTCGATGAGCAGTTCTTC. Its translation: CATSDLLDEQFF. V usage is TRBV24-1 and J usage is TRBJ2-1; D unresolved. The germline gives CDR1 KGHDR, CDR2 SFDVKD. Trimming removed 0 bases from V and 8 bases from J, with 4 bases in between. The length of the CDR3 is 12 residues.

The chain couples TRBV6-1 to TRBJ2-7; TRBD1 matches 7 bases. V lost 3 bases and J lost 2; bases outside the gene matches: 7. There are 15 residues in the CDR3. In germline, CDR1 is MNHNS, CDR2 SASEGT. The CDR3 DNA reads TGTGCCAGCAGTGACAACACAGGGGCCCCCTACGAGCAGTACTTC. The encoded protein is CASSDNTGAPYEQYF.